Listed here are 8 T cell receptor beta chains from one sample, sequenced in a study of PD-1 blockade in classical Hodgkin lymphoma. Clones were sequenced by immunoSEQ multiplex PCR, and TCRdb holds only the in-frame ones, with some missing. In the table there are roughly 61,000 clones, more than 85% of which are singletons. No patient escaped relapse after autologous stem cell transplantation, and brentuximab vedotin exposure varied. The sample was peripheral blood mononuclear cells (PBMCs), taken before the second cycle of nivolumab. The source of these receptors is a human donor with classical Hodgkin lymphoma.

This rearrangement joins TRBV2 to TRBJ2-5, with D unresolved. Looked up from germline, CDR1 is SNHLY and CDR2 is FYNNEI. V was pared by 2 bases and J by 2 bases, with 6 bases between. This CDR3 comprises 13 residues. CDR3 sequence: CASSEWGQETQYF. CDR3 nucleotides: TGTGCCAGCAGTGAATGGGGACAAGAGACCCAGTACTTC.

The chain has TRBV20-1 and TRBJ2-1; D gene ambiguous. V gave up 3 bases and J gave up 14 bases, with 11 bases separating them. This CDR3 has 10 amino acids. Germline CDR1 DFQATT, CDR2 SNEGSKA (reference sequence). The CDR3 loop is CSARADLEFF. DNA for the CDR3: TGCAGTGCTAGGGCGGACCTAGAGTTCTTC.

The J gene is TRBJ2-7, the V gene TRBV7-6, with 12 bases fitting TRBD1. J gave up 9 bases and V 5 bases, and 8 bases lay outside the gene matches. The germline V gene encodes CDR1 SGHVS and CDR2 FNYEAQ. The CDR3 extends over 14 amino acids. CDR3 sequence (DNA): TGTGCCAGCAGCCCGGGACAGGGGGCCTTAGCGCAGTACTTC. It yields the protein CASSPGQGALAQYF. The variable domain in full, with the rest retrieved from reference TRBV7-6 and TRBJ2-7, is GAGVSQSPRYKVTKRGQDVALRCDPISGHVSLYWYRQALGQGPEFLTYFNYEAQQDKSGLPNDRFSAERPEGSISTLTIQRTEQRDSAMYRCASSPGQGALAQYFGPGTRLTVT.

The chain uses TRBV9 and TRBJ2-1; 9 nucleotides agree with TRBD2. This CDR3 region has 16 residues. V lost 3 bases and J lost 8; bases outside the gene matches: 12. Germline CDR1 reads SGDLS; CDR2 reads YYNGEE. The CDR3 nucleotides are TGTGCCAGCAGCGGATCGGGACTAGCTCTTTTAGATGAGCAGTTCTTC. Translation gives CASSGSGLALLDEQFF.

This rearrangement joins TRBV5-8 to TRBJ1-5; possibly TRBD1 for D (6 bases). This CDR3 spans 15 amino acids. V was trimmed by 2 bases and J by 0 bases, leaving 9 bases between them. In germline, CDR1 is SGHTS, CDR2 YDEGEE. CDR3 loop: CASSLYRDSNQPQHF. CDR3 bases: TGTGCCAGCAGCTTATACAGGGATAGCAATCAGCCCCAGCATTTT.

This rearrangement joins TRBV6-5 to TRBJ2-7; 7 bases align to TRBD2. The CDR3 runs 15 residues. V was clipped by 0 bases and J by 4 bases; unmatched bases: 6. The germline V gene encodes CDR1 MNHEY and CDR2 SVGAGI. The CDR3 DNA reads as TGTGCCAGCAGTTACTCGTTGATTAGCGGGTACGAGCAGTACTTC. This sequence encodes CASSYSLISGYEQYF.

J is TRBJ2-7 and V is TRBV7-9, with D possibly TRBD1 on 6 matching bases. Germline CDR1 SEHNR, CDR2 FQNEAQ (reference sequence). The CDR3 contains 15 residues. The V and J ends lost 7 bases and 3 bases respectively, with 19 bases between them. The CDR3 nucleotides read TGTGCCAGCACCATGCTGGCACAGGGCCACTACGAGCAGTACTTC. It yields the protein CASTMLAQGHYEQYF.

The chain couples TRBV27 to TRBJ2-4; unclear D gene. Germline values: CDR1 MNHEY, CDR2 SMNVEV (reference sequence). This CDR3 region has 13 residues. V was shortened by 5 bases and J by 0 bases, with 5 bases between the two germline ends. The CDR3 reads CASSTVAKNIQYF. CDR3 coding DNA: TGTGCCAGCAGTACCGTAGCCAAAAACATTCAGTACTTC.